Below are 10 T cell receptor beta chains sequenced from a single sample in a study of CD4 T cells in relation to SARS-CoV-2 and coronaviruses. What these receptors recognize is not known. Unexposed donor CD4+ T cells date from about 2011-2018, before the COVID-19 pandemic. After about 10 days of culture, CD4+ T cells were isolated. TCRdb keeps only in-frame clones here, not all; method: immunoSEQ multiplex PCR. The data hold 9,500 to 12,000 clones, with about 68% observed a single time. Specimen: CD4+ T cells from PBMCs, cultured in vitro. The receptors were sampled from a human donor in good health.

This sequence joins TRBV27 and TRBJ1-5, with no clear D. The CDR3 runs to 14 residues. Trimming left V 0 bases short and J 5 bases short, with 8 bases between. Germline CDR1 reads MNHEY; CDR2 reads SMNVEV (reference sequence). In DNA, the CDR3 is TGTGCCAGCAGTTTATCCTGGGATGATCAGCCCCAGCATTTT. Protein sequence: CASSLSWDDQPQHF.

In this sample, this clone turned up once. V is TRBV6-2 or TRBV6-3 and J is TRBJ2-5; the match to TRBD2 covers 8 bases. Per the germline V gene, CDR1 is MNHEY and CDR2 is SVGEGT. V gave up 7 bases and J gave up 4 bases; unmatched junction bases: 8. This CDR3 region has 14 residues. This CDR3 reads CASIPGGGRETQYF. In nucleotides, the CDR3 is TGTGCCAGCATCCCGGGAGGGGGGCGAGAGACCCAGTACTTC.

Written as DNA, the CDR3 is TGTGCCAGCCGAACCGGGACGACTGGAAACACCATATATTTT. Its translation: CASRTGTTGNTIYF. The V call is TRBV19, the J call TRBJ1-3; TRBD1 might be the D (5 bases). The CDR3 length is 14 residues. Germline loops: CDR1 LNHDA, CDR2 SQIVND (reference sequence). Trimming shortened V by 9 bases and J by 2 bases, and 14 bases separated the two germline ends.

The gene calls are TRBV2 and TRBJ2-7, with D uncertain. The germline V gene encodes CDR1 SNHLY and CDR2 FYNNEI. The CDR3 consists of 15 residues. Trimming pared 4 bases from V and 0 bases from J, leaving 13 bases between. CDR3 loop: CASSGSQKISYEQYF. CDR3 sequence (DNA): TGTGCCAGCAGTGGTAGTCAGAAGATCTCCTACGAGCAGTACTTC.

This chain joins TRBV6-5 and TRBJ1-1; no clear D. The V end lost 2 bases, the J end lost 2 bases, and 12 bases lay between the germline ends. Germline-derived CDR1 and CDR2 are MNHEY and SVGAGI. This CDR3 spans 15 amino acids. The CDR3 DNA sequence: TGTGCCAGCAGTTACGGCACGATGGCTAACACTGAAGCTTTCTTT. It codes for CASSYGTMANTEAFF.

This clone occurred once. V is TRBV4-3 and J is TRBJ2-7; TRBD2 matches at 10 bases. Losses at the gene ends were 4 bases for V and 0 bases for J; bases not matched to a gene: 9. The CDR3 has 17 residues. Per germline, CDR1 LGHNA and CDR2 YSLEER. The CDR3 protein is CASSRFTSGKTSYEQYF. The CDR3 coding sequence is TGCGCCAGCAGCCGCTTCACTAGCGGGAAAACCTCCTACGAGCAGTACTTC.

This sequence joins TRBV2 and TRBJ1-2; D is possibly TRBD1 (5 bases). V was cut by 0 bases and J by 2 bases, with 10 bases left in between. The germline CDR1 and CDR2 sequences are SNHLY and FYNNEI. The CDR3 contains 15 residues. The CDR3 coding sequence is TGTGCCAGCAGTGAAGCGCACAGGAGAAACTATGGCTACACCTTC. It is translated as CASSEAHRRNYGYTF.

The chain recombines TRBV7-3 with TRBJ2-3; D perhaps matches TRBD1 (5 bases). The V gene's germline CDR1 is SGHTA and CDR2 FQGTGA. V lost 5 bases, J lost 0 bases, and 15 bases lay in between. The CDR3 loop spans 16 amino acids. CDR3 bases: TGTGCCAGCAGCCCCGACAGTGGTGCTAGCACAGATACGCAGTATTTT. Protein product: CASSPDSGASTDTQYF.

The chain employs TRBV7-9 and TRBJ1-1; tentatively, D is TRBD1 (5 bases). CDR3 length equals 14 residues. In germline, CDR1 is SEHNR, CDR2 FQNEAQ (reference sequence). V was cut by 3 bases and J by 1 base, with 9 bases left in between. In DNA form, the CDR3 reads TGTGCCAGCAGCTTTCTTGGACAGAACACTGAAGCTTTCTTT. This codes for CASSFLGQNTEAFF.

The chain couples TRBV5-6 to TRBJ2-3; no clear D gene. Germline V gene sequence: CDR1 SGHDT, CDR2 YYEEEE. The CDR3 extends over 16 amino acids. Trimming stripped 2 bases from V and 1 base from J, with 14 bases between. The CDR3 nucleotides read TGTGCCAGCAGCTTTCCCCCATTAGCCGGCACAGATACGCAGTATTTT. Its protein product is CASSFPPLAGTDTQYF.